The 25 T cell receptor beta chains in this list originate from one sample, sequenced in a study of cytotoxic CD8 clonotypes in ibrutinib-treated CLL. Generated by immunoSEQ multiplex PCR, the TCRdb table keeps only in-frame clones and is missing some. The table shows about 85,000 clones, with 70% to 80% occurring only once. This material consisted of PBMCs, taken after 12 months of ibrutinib treatment. These receptors were taken from a human donor with chronic lymphocytic leukemia.

The gene calls are TRBV5-6 and TRBJ1-5; 7 bases agree with TRBD1. The CDR3 extends over 13 amino acids. The germline V gene encodes CDR1 SGHDT and CDR2 YYEEEE. Trimming took 3 bases from V and 7 from J; bases not matched to a gene: 4. CDR3 region: CASSYDRDQPQHF. The CDR3 DNA sequence: TGTGCCAGCAGCTACGACAGGGACCAGCCCCAGCATTTT.

This clone was observed once. This chain connects TRBV28 to TRBJ1-2; D remains ambiguous. The germline gives CDR1 MDHEN, CDR2 SYDVKM. CDR3 length equals 13 residues. Trimming took 0 bases from V and 5 from J, leaving 7 bases between them. CDR3 sequence reads: CASSLWSAYGYTF. For the CDR3, the DNA is TGTGCCAGCAGTTTATGGTCCGCTTATGGCTACACCTTC.

The chain carries TRBV13 and TRBJ2-3; no definite D call. Trimming took off 1 base at V and 8 bases at J, with 16 bases between the two ends. The germline CDR1 and CDR2 sequences are PRHDT and FYEKMQ (reference sequence). CDR3 length: 15 amino acids. This CDR3 is CASSLVGLVDGTQYF. In DNA, the CDR3 is TGTGCCAGCAGCTTAGTAGGGCTAGTAGACGGTACGCAGTATTTT.

The table lists this clone with a few counts. The gene calls are TRBV4-3 and TRBJ1-5; D ambiguous. Looked up from germline, CDR1 is LGHNA and CDR2 is YSLEER. V lost 0 bases to trimming and J lost 6 bases, with 6 bases between them. CDR3 length: 13 residues. The CDR3 DNA reads as TGCGCCAGCAGCCAAGATTGGGGTCAGCCCCAGCATTTT. It yields the protein CASSQDWGQPQHF.

This rearrangement joins TRBV2 to TRBJ2-5; D is possibly TRBD1 or TRBD2 (5 bases each). The germline V and J ends were trimmed by 3 bases and 8 bases, with 16 bases remaining between them. Germline V gene sequence: CDR1 SNHLY, CDR2 FYNNEI. This CDR3 contains 14 residues. The CDR3 nucleotides are TGTGCCAGCAGTGAGGGGACCCGCGGAGGAACCCAGTACTTC. This gives the protein CASSEGTRGGTQYF.

This clone appeared a few times. The chain is built from TRBV5-6 and TRBJ1-2, with TRBD1 identical over 9 bases. The J segment lost 6 bases and the V segment lost 4 bases, leaving 7 bases of the junction unmatched. The CDR3 consists of 14 residues. Germline CDR1 reads SGHDT; CDR2 reads YYEEEE. The CDR3 protein is CASSPAGTGNGYTF. The CDR3 coding sequence is TGTGCCAGCAGCCCCGCCGGGACAGGGAATGGCTACACCTTC.

The chain carries TRBV5-1 and TRBJ2-5; D unresolved. The CDR3 length is 14 residues. Trimming left V 7 bases short and J 5 bases short, with 18 bases between. Germline lookup yields CDR1 SGHRS and CDR2 YFSETQ. CDR3 amino acids: CASHLPGQAETQYF. CDR3 DNA: TGCGCCAGCCATTTACCCGGGCAGGCGGAGACCCAGTACTTC. The full variable domain, with the rest looked up from reference TRBV5-1 and TRBJ2-5, is KAGVTQTPRYLIKTRGQQVTLSCSPISGHRSVSWYQQTPGQGLQFLFEYFSETQRNKGNFPGRFSGRQFSNSRSEMNVSTLELGDSALYLCASHLPGQAETQYFGPGTRLLVL.

The chain joins TRBV7-3 to TRBJ1-1; 10 bases align to TRBD1. Germline CDR1 SGHTA, CDR2 FQGTGA. The CDR3 runs 14 residues. Trimming took 4 bases from V and 1 from J; bases not matched to a gene: 0. The CDR3 region is CASSWTGGNTEAFF. In DNA, the CDR3 is TGTGCCAGCAGCTGGACAGGGGGGAACACTGAAGCTTTCTTT.

This clone has only a few counts. The V gene is TRBV4-2, the J gene TRBJ2-1; 10 bases are shared with TRBD2. J was trimmed by 6 bases and V by 0 bases; bases with no gene match: 5. Per the germline V gene, CDR1 is LGHNA and CDR2 is YNFKEQ. The CDR3 totals 16 residues. The CDR3 DNA follows: TGTGCCAGCAGCCAAGATCTAGCGGGGGCCCCCAATGAGCAGTTCTTC. It specifies CASSQDLAGAPNEQFF.

The V gene is TRBV13, the J gene TRBJ2-7, with TRBD2 identical over 8 bases. The trim removed 5 bases at V and 1 base at J, leaving 4 bases unmatched. Germline CDR1 and CDR2: PRHDT and FYEKMQ (reference sequence). This CDR3 is built from 14 residues. The CDR3 DNA is TGTGCCAGCAGCCAGGGGACTAGGTCCTACGAGCAGTACTTC. Translation gives CASSQGTRSYEQYF.

The CDR3 DNA follows: TGCGCCAGCAGTCAATCGGGGGGGCTGCGGGAGAGGGGTGGAGATACGCAGTATTTT. Amino acids: CASSQSGGLRERGGDTQYF. The V gene is TRBV23-1, the J gene TRBJ2-3; a possible D gene is TRBD2 (7 bases). TRBV23-1 is assigned to the ORF class and has an uncertain function. V lost 0 bases, J lost 5 bases, and 24 bases lay in between. The CDR3 extends over 19 amino acids.

The rearrangement joins TRBV18 to TRBJ1-2, with D perhaps TRBD1 (6 bases). Per germline, CDR1 KGHSH and CDR2 LQKENI. V dropped 4 bases and J dropped 4 bases, with 13 bases sitting between them. The CDR3 has 14 amino acids. The CDR3 sequence is CASSRRQEGYGYTF. In DNA form, the CDR3 reads TGTGCCAGCTCACGCCGACAGGAGGGCTATGGCTACACCTTC.

The chain is built from TRBV19 and TRBJ2-1, with 9 nucleotides matching TRBD2. This CDR3 region has 16 residues. Germline assignment: CDR1 LNHDA and CDR2 SQIVND (reference sequence). With V trimmed by 3 bases and J by 3 bases, 6 bases remained unmatched. The CDR3 reads CASSMRSSGIYNEQFF. CDR3 nucleotides: TGTGCCAGTAGTATGAGGTCTAGCGGGATCTACAATGAGCAGTTCTTC.

The chain couples TRBV7-3 to TRBJ2-5, with D perhaps assigned TRBD1 or TRBD2 (5 bases each). This CDR3 has 13 amino acids. Per germline, CDR1 SGHTA and CDR2 FQGTGA. V lost 3 bases and J 5 bases, leaving 10 bases between the germline ends. The CDR3 nucleotides read TGTGCCAGCAGCTTCTCATGGGGGGAGACCCAGTACTTC. Translated: CASSFSWGETQYF.

This sequence joins TRBV28 and TRBJ1-1; D may be TRBD1 (6 bases). In germline, CDR1 is MDHEN, CDR2 SYDVKM. The CDR3 is made up of 13 amino acids. Trimming removed 10 bases from V and 4 bases from J, with 16 bases in between. The CDR3 bases are TGTGCCACCAAACAGGGAGTGGGCACTGAAGCTTTCTTT. Translated, it gives CATKQGVGTEAFF.

The chain is built from TRBV5-4 and TRBJ2-5, with 10 bases that match TRBD2. The J segment lost 5 bases and the V segment lost 0 bases, leaving 7 bases of the junction unmatched. This CDR3 spans 16 amino acids. CDR1 and CDR2 from the germline V gene are SGHNT and YYREEE (reference sequence). The CDR3 sequence is CASSLGPAGGLETQYF. The CDR3 DNA sequence: TGTGCCAGCAGCTTGGGGCCAGCGGGGGGGTTGGAGACCCAGTACTTC.

This clone was seen a handful of times. The chain joins TRBV29-1 to TRBJ1-2; D perhaps matches TRBD1 (5 bases). V was clipped by 7 bases and J by 4 bases, with 16 bases between them. The CDR3 is 13 amino acids. Germline V CDR1 and CDR2: SQVTM, ANQGSEA. CDR3 sequence: CSANPAGIYGYTF. The DNA of the CDR3 is TGCAGCGCGAACCCCGCAGGGATCTATGGCTACACCTTC.

This chain connects TRBV9 to TRBJ1-3; D is perhaps TRBD1 (6 bases). Germline CDR1 reads SGDLS; CDR2 reads YYNGEE. The CDR3 loop spans 18 amino acids. V was cut by 0 bases and J by 9 bases, with 25 bases left in between. The CDR3 loop reads CASSVAPGRGAFGGTIYF. The DNA of the CDR3 is TGTGCCAGCAGCGTAGCCCCAGGTCGGGGGGCATTTGGTGGCACCATATATTTT.

The genes are TRBV28 and TRBJ2-2, with D maybe TRBD2 (7 bases). Trimming shortened V by 2 bases and J by 2 bases, and 18 bases separated the two germline ends. CDR1 is MDHEN, CDR2 SYDVKM, per germline. This CDR3 contains 18 residues. In nucleotides, the CDR3 is TGTGCCAGCAGTTTAACCCCCTGGGGGGGGCCTAACACCGGGGAGCTGTTTTTT. Its protein is CASSLTPWGGPNTGELFF.

The chain carries TRBV27 and TRBJ2-1; 8 bases are shared with TRBD2. The CDR3 spans 16 residues. The germline V gene encodes CDR1 MNHEY and CDR2 SMNVEV (reference sequence). V shed 10 bases, J shed 2 bases, and the junction held 13 bases outside the gene matches. The CDR3 sequence is CATHRGGTIPYNEQFF. CDR3 sequence (DNA): TGTGCCACCCATCGGGGGGGGACGATACCCTACAATGAGCAGTTCTTC.

The rearrangement joins TRBV11-3 to TRBJ2-3, with 13 nucleotides matching TRBD2. The J segment lost 2 bases and the V segment lost 5 bases, leaving 7 bases of the junction unmatched. Per germline, CDR1 SGHNT and CDR2 YENEEA. The CDR3 is 17 residues long. The CDR3 loop is CASSPRTSGSPTDTQYF. The CDR3 bases are TGTGCCAGCAGCCCCCGGACTAGCGGGAGCCCCACAGATACGCAGTATTTT. Looking up the rest from reference TRBV11-3 and TRBJ2-3 gives the full variable domain: EAGVVQSPRYKIIEKKQPVAFWCNPISGHNTLYWYLQNLGQGPELLIRYENEEAVDDSQLPKDRFSAERLKGVDSTLKIQPAELGDSAVYLCASSPRTSGSPTDTQYFGPGTRLTVL.

This chain connects TRBV5-5 to TRBJ2-7; TRBD2 aligns across 7 bases. The CDR3 contains 16 residues. V was pared by 4 bases and J by 4 bases, with 14 bases of the junction left unmatched. CDR1 is SGHKS and CDR2 is YYEKEE in the germline V gene (reference sequence). CDR3 amino acids: CASSSPTGTGGYEQYF. The CDR3 DNA follows: TGTGCCAGCAGCAGCCCCACAGGCACCGGGGGGTACGAGCAGTACTTC.

This chain links TRBV4-2 with TRBJ1-2, with a tentative D call TRBD1 (6 bases). The CDR3 is 16 residues long. Germline V gene data show CDR1 as LGHNA and CDR2 as YNFKEQ. Between the trimmed V and J ends, which lost 0 bases and 3 bases, there was a span of 14 bases. This chain's CDR3 is CASSQEGAGGDYGYTF. The DNA of the CDR3 is TGTGCCAGCAGCCAAGAAGGAGCGGGGGGCGACTATGGCTACACCTTC.

The J gene is TRBJ2-2, the V gene TRBV10-1, with D possibly matching TRBD2 (6 bases). V was pared by 2 bases and J by 5 bases, with 24 bases between. The CDR3 is made up of 19 amino acids. Germline V gene lookup returns CDR1 WNHNN and CDR2 SYGVQD (reference sequence). In nucleotides, the CDR3 is TGCGCCAGCAGTGAGACACGCCCACCCCCGGGAGCCCCGACCGGGGAGCTGTTTTTT. Encoded protein: CASSETRPPPGAPTGELFF.

V is TRBV19 and J is TRBJ1-4; weak D call: TRBD1 (5 bases). Trimming took off 8 bases at V and 3 bases at J, with 13 bases between the two ends. CDR3 size: 14 residues. The germline gives CDR1 LNHDA, CDR2 SQIVND (reference sequence). The CDR3 DNA reads as TGTGCCAGTGGCCGCGGGACCGCTAATGAAAAACTGTTTTTT. Translated, it gives CASGRGTANEKLFF.